This T cell receptor beta chain was recorded in a study of cytomegalovirus exposure and HLA in healthy donors. PCR employed 60 Vbeta and 13 Jbeta primers. The data were produced by immunoSEQ multiplex PCR, yet TCRdb's version contains in-frame clones alone and is incomplete. The sample includes fewer than 130,000 clones, about 90% of them seen just once. The CDR3 is 12 amino acids. The germline V gene encodes CDR1 SNHLY and CDR2 FYNNEI. Trimming stripped 9 bases from V and 0 bases from J, with 6 bases between. Sequencing was performed on PBMCs. The sequence was obtained from a man aged 40-55 years in good health and CMV-seronegative. This rearrangement joins TRBV2 to TRBJ1-3; no clear D. The CDR3 region is CASSVSGNTIYF. The CDR3 coding sequence is TGTGCCAGTAGCGTCTCTGGAAACACCATATATTTT.